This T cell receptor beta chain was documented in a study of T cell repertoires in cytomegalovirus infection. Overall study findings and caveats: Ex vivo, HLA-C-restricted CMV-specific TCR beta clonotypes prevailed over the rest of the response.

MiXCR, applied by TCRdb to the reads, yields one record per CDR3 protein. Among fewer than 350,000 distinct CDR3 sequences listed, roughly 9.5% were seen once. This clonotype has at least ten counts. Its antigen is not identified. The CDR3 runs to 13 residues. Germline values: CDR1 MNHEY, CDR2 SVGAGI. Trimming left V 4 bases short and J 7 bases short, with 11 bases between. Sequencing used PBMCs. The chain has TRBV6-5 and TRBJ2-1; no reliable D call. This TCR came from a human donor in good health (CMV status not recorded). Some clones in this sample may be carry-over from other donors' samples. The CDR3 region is CASSWPPLNEQFF. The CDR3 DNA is TGTGCCAGCAGTTGGCCCCCTTTGAATGAGCAGTTCTTC.